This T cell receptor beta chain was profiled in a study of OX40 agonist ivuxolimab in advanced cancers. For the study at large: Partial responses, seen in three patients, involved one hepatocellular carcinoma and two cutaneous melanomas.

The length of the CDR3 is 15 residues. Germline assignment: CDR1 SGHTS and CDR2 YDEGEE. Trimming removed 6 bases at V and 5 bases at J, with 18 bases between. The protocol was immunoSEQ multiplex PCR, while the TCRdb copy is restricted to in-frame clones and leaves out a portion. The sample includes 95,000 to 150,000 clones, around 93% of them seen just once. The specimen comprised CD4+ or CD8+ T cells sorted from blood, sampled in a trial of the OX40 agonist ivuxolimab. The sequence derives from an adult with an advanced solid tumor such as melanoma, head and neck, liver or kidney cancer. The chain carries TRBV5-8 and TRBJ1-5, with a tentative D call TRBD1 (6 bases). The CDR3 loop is CASNPGQLTYQPQHF. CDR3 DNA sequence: TGTGCCAGCAACCCCGGACAGTTAACGTATCAGCCCCAGCATTTT.